The 2 T cell receptor beta chains presented below share a single source sample, sequenced in a study of PD-1 blockade in classical Hodgkin lymphoma. Time point described: cycle 4 day 1 (C4D1), after 5 to 7 weeks of nivolumab. After autologous stem cell transplantation all patients relapsed, and prior brentuximab vedotin exposure differed between cohorts. Isolation of CD8+ T cells from thawed PBMCs used magnetic negative selection. Produced via immunoSEQ multiplex PCR; TCRdb's table is partial and in-frame only. This sample has some 20,000 clones, with approximately 80% found just once. This material consisted of CD8+ T cells from blood, taken before the fourth cycle of nivolumab. These receptors were obtained from a human donor with classical Hodgkin lymphoma.

The chain links TRBV2 to TRBJ1-2, with a possible D match to TRBD1 (6 bases). Per the germline V gene, CDR1 is SNHLY and CDR2 is FYNNEI. Between the trimmed V and J ends, which lost 3 bases and 8 bases, there was a span of 22 bases. The CDR3 is 16 residues long. The CDR3 loop is CASSDPSSWTEEGYTF. As DNA, the CDR3 is TGTGCCAGCAGTGACCCTAGCTCTTGGACAGAGGAGGGCTACACCTTC.

The chain is built from TRBV5-8 and TRBJ2-1, with TRBD2 as a possible D gene (5 bases). This CDR3 contains 18 residues. With 4 bases removed from V and 8 bases from J, the gap between germline ends came to 28 bases. Germline values: CDR1 SGHTS, CDR2 YDEGEE. The CDR3 coding sequence is TGTGCCAGCAGCGTATTAATTACCGTCAGGACTGGCCTGGATGAGCAGTTCTTC. Protein product: CASSVLITVRTGLDEQFF.